This T cell receptor beta chain was retrieved from a study of blood T cell repertoires in COVID-19. About the study: Some COVID-19 samples were acute and others convalescent; all came from the United States, Italy and Spain. The cDNA or gDNA used as material had been derived from T cells, B-cell-depleted T cells, or PBMCs.

Germline V gene data show CDR1 as SNHLY and CDR2 as FYNNEI. V was cut by 1 base and J by 2 bases, with 9 bases left in between. CDR3 length: 15 amino acids. Original processing methods: By means of reference gene primer amplification, nucleated cell counts were estimated. Repertoires were generated with immunoSEQ multiplex PCR, while TCRdb's copy carries only in-frame clones and drops some. Clone size and the V and J calls come from that table; the DNA yielded D and trimming. The sample includes 160,000 or so clones, about 90% of them seen just once. The sequence came from a man aged 55 to 69 with acute or convalescent COVID-19. The sequencing input was peripheral blood. This rearrangement joins TRBV2 to TRBJ1-5; D is unclear. The CDR3 nucleotides are TGTGCCAGCAGTGAAGGAGGGTACGGCAATCAGCCCCAGCATTTT. Translated: CASSEGGYGNQPQHF.